These T cell receptor beta chains were read from a single sample in a study of blood T cell repertoires in COVID-19. Profiled with immunoSEQ multiplex PCR; TCRdb holds only in-frame clones, not every one. Among 150,000 or so clones listed, more than 60% were seen once. The sample comprised peripheral blood. The receptors stem from a woman aged 70-85 years with acute or convalescent COVID-19. CDR3s include the opening cysteine and the closing phenylalanine or tryptophan. Fields, in order: D gene, J gene, clone size, V gene, CDR3 DNA, CDR3 protein. The D gene is left open where the match is weak. Where a row states a size, it is once, few, many or the class of an expanded clone; other rows omit it.

d_call: NA
j_call: TRBJ2-5
clone_size: NA
v_call: TRBV9
cdr3_nt: TGTGCCAGCAGCGCGTATAGCGATTGGGGAGAGACCCAGTACTTC
cdr3_aa: CASSAYSDWGETQYF

d_call: NA
j_call: TRBJ2-5
clone_size: NA
v_call: TRBV9
cdr3_nt: TGTGCCAGCAACACGGCGGGGCCCCTCGACTTC
cdr3_aa: CASNTAGPLDF

d_call: TRBD1
j_call: TRBJ2-1
clone_size: NA
v_call: TRBV24-1
cdr3_nt: TGTGCCACCAGTGAGATCGGACAGGATGAGCAGTTCTTC
cdr3_aa: CATSEIGQDEQFF

d_call: NA
j_call: TRBJ2-2
clone_size: once
v_call: TRBV9
cdr3_nt: TGTGCCAGCAGCCCCAGACTGGCGAACACCGGGGAGCTGTTTTTT
cdr3_aa: CASSPRLANTGELFF

d_call: NA
j_call: TRBJ1-3
clone_size: NA
v_call: TRBV3-1/TRBV3-2
cdr3_nt: TGTGCCAGCAGCCCGGAGTCAATGTGGGGAAACACCATATATTTT
cdr3_aa: CASSPESMWGNTIYF

d_call: NA
j_call: TRBJ2-7
clone_size: NA
v_call: TRBV7-2
cdr3_nt: TGTGCCAGCAGCCTGGGGGGTTTTGCCTACGAGCAGTACTTC
cdr3_aa: CASSLGGFAYEQYF

d_call: NA
j_call: TRBJ1-5
clone_size: NA
v_call: TRBV7-2
cdr3_nt: TGTGCCAGCAGCTTAGGGGGGGGTCAGCCCCAGCATTTT
cdr3_aa: CASSLGGGQPQHF

d_call: NA
j_call: TRBJ2-7
clone_size: NA
v_call: TRBV3-1/TRBV3-2
cdr3_nt: TGTGCCAGCAGCCAAGGCGTAGCGGCGCTCCTCCCGAGGGAGCAGTACTTC
cdr3_aa: CASSQGVAALLPREQYF

d_call: NA
j_call: TRBJ2-5
clone_size: once
v_call: TRBV19
cdr3_nt: TGTGCCAGTAGTATAAATCTTTTGGAGACCCAGTACTTC
cdr3_aa: CASSINLLETQYF

d_call: NA
j_call: TRBJ2-7
clone_size: NA
v_call: TRBV24-1
cdr3_nt: TGTGCCACCAGTGACTCACAGAAATACGAGCAGTACTTC
cdr3_aa: CATSDSQKYEQYF

d_call: NA
j_call: TRBJ2-5
clone_size: NA
v_call: TRBV24-1
cdr3_nt: TGTGCCACCAGTGAAATAGCCCGGGAGACCCAGTACTTC
cdr3_aa: CATSEIARETQYF

d_call: TRBD2
j_call: TRBJ2-1
clone_size: NA
v_call: TRBV5-1
cdr3_nt: TGCGCCAGCAGCATCCGACTAGCGGGAGGGCAAGGCTACAATGAGCAGTTCTTC
cdr3_aa: CASSIRLAGGQGYNEQFF

d_call: NA
j_call: TRBJ2-7
clone_size: NA
v_call: TRBV27
cdr3_nt: TGTGCCAGCAGTCCCTTTCTCCGGGTAACCAACGAGCAGTACTTC
cdr3_aa: CASSPFLRVTNEQYF

d_call: NA
j_call: TRBJ1-6
clone_size: NA
v_call: TRBV2
cdr3_nt: TGTGCCAGCAGCGCGAACAATTCACCCCTCCACTTT
cdr3_aa: CASSANNSPLHF

d_call: NA
j_call: TRBJ2-7
clone_size: NA
v_call: TRBV20-1
cdr3_nt: TGCAGTGCAGTGACAGATTACGAGCAGTACTTC
cdr3_aa: CSAVTDYEQYF

d_call: NA
j_call: TRBJ1-4
clone_size: few
v_call: TRBV14
cdr3_nt: TGTGCCAGCAGCCAGGGCCCCCTAAATGAAAAACTGTTTTTT
cdr3_aa: CASSQGPLNEKLFF

d_call: NA
j_call: TRBJ2-7
clone_size: NA
v_call: TRBV2
cdr3_nt: TGTGCCAGCCATGAGACAGGCCAACCCTACGAGCAGTACTTC
cdr3_aa: CASHETGQPYEQYF

d_call: TRBD1
j_call: TRBJ1-2
clone_size: NA
v_call: TRBV30
cdr3_nt: TGTGCCTGGAGTGCCCTTTGGACAGGGAGCTATGGCTACACCTTC
cdr3_aa: CAWSALWTGSYGYTF

d_call: NA
j_call: TRBJ2-4
clone_size: NA
v_call: TRBV11-2
cdr3_nt: TGTGCCAGCAGCCCTAGGACTGCCCCTGGGGAAAACATTCAGTACTTC
cdr3_aa: CASSPRTAPGENIQYF

d_call: NA
j_call: TRBJ1-1
clone_size: once
v_call: TRBV7-8
cdr3_nt: TGTGCCAGCAGCTTAAACCAGGGGCCGAGCACTGAAGCTTTCTTT
cdr3_aa: CASSLNQGPSTEAFF

d_call: TRBD1
j_call: TRBJ1-1
clone_size: NA
v_call: TRBV6-5
cdr3_nt: TGTGCCAGCAGTTACCCAAGGGGGCAGGGGAAGACTGAAGCTTTCTTT
cdr3_aa: CASSYPRGQGKTEAFF

d_call: NA
j_call: TRBJ1-2
clone_size: NA
v_call: TRBV12-3/TRBV12-4
cdr3_nt: TGTGCCAGCAGTCCTTCAGGCTATGGCTACACCTTC
cdr3_aa: CASSPSGYGYTF

d_call: NA
j_call: TRBJ2-1
clone_size: few
v_call: TRBV30
cdr3_nt: TGTGCCTGGAACACAGGGAGCTCCTACAATGAGCAGTTCTTC
cdr3_aa: CAWNTGSSYNEQFF

d_call: NA
j_call: TRBJ2-7
clone_size: NA
v_call: TRBV6-5
cdr3_nt: TGTGCCAGCAAGGGGTACTCCTACGAGCAGTACTTC
cdr3_aa: CASKGYSYEQYF

d_call: NA
j_call: TRBJ2-5
clone_size: NA
v_call: TRBV12-3/TRBV12-4
cdr3_nt: TGTGCCAGCAGCTCAGCGAGCCAAGAGACCCAGTACTTC
cdr3_aa: CASSSASQETQYF

d_call: TRBD2
j_call: TRBJ2-1
clone_size: once
v_call: TRBV27
cdr3_nt: TGTGCCAGCAGTTTATCACTAGCGGACTACAATGAGCAGTTCTTC
cdr3_aa: CASSLSLADYNEQFF

d_call: NA
j_call: TRBJ1-4
clone_size: NA
v_call: TRBV18
cdr3_nt: TGTGCCAGCTCACTCAGGGGAACTAATGAAAAACTGTTTTTT
cdr3_aa: CASSLRGTNEKLFF

d_call: NA
j_call: TRBJ2-4
clone_size: NA
v_call: TRBV3-1/TRBV3-2
cdr3_nt: TGTGCCAGCAGTCCGACAGAGGCCAAAAACATTCAGTACTTC
cdr3_aa: CASSPTEAKNIQYF

d_call: TRBD1
j_call: TRBJ1-4
clone_size: NA
v_call: TRBV11-2
cdr3_nt: TGTGCCCGCAGGGGGACGGCTGCCGGGGGGGAAAAACTGTTTTTT
cdr3_aa: CARRGTAAGGEKLFF

d_call: NA
j_call: TRBJ2-3
clone_size: NA
v_call: TRBV6-5
cdr3_nt: TGTGCCAGCAGGGGGTTGGGGGCCGGCACAGATACGCAGTATTTT
cdr3_aa: CASRGLGAGTDTQYF

d_call: NA
j_call: TRBJ1-2
clone_size: NA
v_call: TRBV2
cdr3_nt: TGTGCCTGCACCCGGGGGGCTCTCGGGGGCTACACCTTC
cdr3_aa: CACTRGALGGYTF

d_call: TRBD1
j_call: TRBJ1-3
clone_size: NA
v_call: TRBV28
cdr3_nt: TGTGCCAGCAGTTCAGGGGGCTCCTTCTCTGGAAACACCATATATTTT
cdr3_aa: CASSSGGSFSGNTIYF

d_call: NA
j_call: TRBJ1-3
clone_size: NA
v_call: TRBV19
cdr3_nt: TGTGCCAGTAGTCGACAGGACACCCACTCTGGAAACACCATATATTTT
cdr3_aa: CASSRQDTHSGNTIYF

d_call: TRBD1
j_call: TRBJ1-2
clone_size: once
v_call: TRBV7-2
cdr3_nt: TGTGCCAGCAGCACCGGCGGGGACAGAATCCCCTATGGCTACACCTTC
cdr3_aa: CASSTGGDRIPYGYTF

d_call: TRBD1
j_call: TRBJ2-1
clone_size: NA
v_call: TRBV15
cdr3_nt: TGTGCCACCAGCAGACCGCGGGACAGGGCTAAGGAGCAGTTCTTC
cdr3_aa: CATSRPRDRAKEQFF

d_call: NA
j_call: TRBJ2-5
clone_size: NA
v_call: TRBV23-1
cdr3_nt: TGCGCCAGCAGTCTGGCTGGTAAGTACTTC
cdr3_aa: CASSLAGKYF

d_call: TRBD1
j_call: TRBJ2-6
clone_size: NA
v_call: TRBV6-6
cdr3_nt: TGTGCCAGCAGTCAATCCCACAGGGGTCCCTCTGGGGCCAACGTCCTGACTTTC
cdr3_aa: CASSQSHRGPSGANVLTF

d_call: NA
j_call: TRBJ1-1
clone_size: NA
v_call: TRBV10-3
cdr3_nt: TGTGCCATCGCTCGGCAGGGGAACACTGAAGCTTTCTTT
cdr3_aa: CAIARQGNTEAFF

d_call: TRBD1
j_call: TRBJ1-1
clone_size: NA
v_call: TRBV9
cdr3_nt: TGTGCCAGCAGCGTAGTAGGGACAGGGACTGAAGCTTTCTTT
cdr3_aa: CASSVVGTGTEAFF

d_call: TRBD1
j_call: TRBJ2-3
clone_size: NA
v_call: TRBV5-4
cdr3_nt: TGTGCCAGCAGCGAGGGGGCAGGAACGCAGTATTTT
cdr3_aa: CASSEGAGTQYF

d_call: NA
j_call: TRBJ1-1
clone_size: NA
v_call: TRBV11-1
cdr3_nt: TGTGCCAGCAGCCGCCAGGAGAACACTGAAGCTTTCTTT
cdr3_aa: CASSRQENTEAFF

d_call: NA
j_call: TRBJ1-4
clone_size: NA
v_call: TRBV5-4
cdr3_nt: TGTGCCAGCAGCCCGACGGGGGGGGGCAATGAAAAACTGTTTTTT
cdr3_aa: CASSPTGGGNEKLFF

d_call: NA
j_call: TRBJ1-1
clone_size: few
v_call: TRBV10-3
cdr3_nt: TGTGCCATCAGTGATCGCGGGGGCGGTGAAGCTTTCTTT
cdr3_aa: CAISDRGGGEAFF

d_call: TRBD1
j_call: TRBJ1-2
clone_size: few
v_call: TRBV19
cdr3_nt: TGTGCCAGTAGTATGGGACAGGGGGTGTCTGGCTACACCTTC
cdr3_aa: CASSMGQGVSGYTF

d_call: NA
j_call: TRBJ2-5
clone_size: NA
v_call: TRBV9
cdr3_nt: TGTGCCAGCAGCCCCCAACAGGGAGAGACCCAGTACTTC
cdr3_aa: CASSPQQGETQYF